This T cell receptor beta chain was captured by sequencing in a study of OX40 agonist ivuxolimab in advanced cancers. Study summary: From 23 to 79 years was the age range, with a mean of 60 years, and around 84% were male.

A word on this clone: The antigen remains undetermined.

The CDR3 runs to 15 residues. In germline, CDR1 is MNHEY, CDR2 SMNVEV (reference sequence). Trimming at V came to 7 bases and at J to 2 bases, leaving 5 bases not matched to a gene. Overall study findings and caveats: CD4+ and CD8+ blood T cells expanded clonally by week 6 at 0.1 to 3.0 mg/kg. Mean expanded clone counts were higher in CD8+ than CD4+ T cells.

Using immunoSEQ multiplex PCR, the repertoire was profiled, and TCRdb retains in-frame clones only, with some absent. This sample has approximately 77,000 clones; 90% occur once, and the top ten carry approximately 1.8%. This receptor was identified in an adult with an advanced solid tumor such as melanoma, head and neck, liver or kidney cancer. Sequenced material: CD4+ or CD8+ T cells sorted from blood, taken in a trial of the OX40 agonist ivuxolimab. The chain is built from TRBV27 and TRBJ2-6; 7 bases are shared with TRBD1. CDR3 region: CASTHRGTGANVLTF. In DNA form, the CDR3 reads TGTGCCAGCACCCACAGGGGAACTGGGGCCAACGTCCTGACTTTC.